These 26 T cell receptor beta chains came from one sample sequenced in a study of T cell repertoires in cytomegalovirus infection. Their antigens are not known. One entry per CDR3 protein results from TCRdb running MiXCR on the reads. The sample has about 500,000 distinct CDR3 sequences; 30% to 40% are singletons. Sequences were derived from cultured PBMCs, sampled from culture after CMV antigen stimulation. The receptors here all came from a human donor in good health (CMV status not recorded). Some clones in this sample may be carry-over from other donors' samples.

This clonotype has just a few counts. DNA of the CDR3: TGTGCCAGCAGTTCGTTGAACCCGAGCACAGATACGCAGTATTTT. It is translated as CASSSLNPSTDTQYF. The chain carries TRBV12-3 or TRBV12-4 and TRBJ2-3; D is unclear. V lost 4 bases, J lost 0 bases, and 11 bases lay in between. This CDR3 contains 15 residues.

This clonotype was recorded a few times. The J gene is TRBJ2-3, the V gene TRBV19; a weak D match, TRBD2 (6 bases). V was cut by 3 bases and J by 0 bases, with 10 bases left in between. The germline V gene encodes CDR1 LNHDA and CDR2 SQIVND (reference sequence). This CDR3 spans 15 amino acids. The DNA for the CDR3 is TGTGCCAGTAGTATTGGGGACTCCAGCACAGATACGCAGTATTTT. Its protein is CASSIGDSSTDTQYF.

The chain's CDR3 is CASRLGLAGETDTQYF. The CDR3 nucleotides are TGTGCCAGCAGACTTGGACTAGCGGGAGAAACAGATACGCAGTATTTT. This chain uses TRBV11-3 with TRBJ2-3; the match to TRBD2 covers 13 bases. The length of the CDR3 is 16 residues. Germline CDR1 SGHNT, CDR2 YENEEA. With V trimmed by 6 bases and J by 3 bases, 6 bases remained unmatched. Full variable domain (rest looked up from reference TRBV11-3 and TRBJ2-3): EAGVVQSPRYKIIEKKQPVAFWCNPISGHNTLYWYLQNLGQGPELLIRYENEEAVDDSQLPKDRFSAERLKGVDSTLKIQPAELGDSAVYLCASRLGLAGETDTQYFGPGTRLTVL.

This clonotype came up a few times. V is TRBV7-2 and J is TRBJ2-7; D is unclear. Germline CDR1 is SGHTA and CDR2 is FQGNSA. The V end was cut by 5 bases, the J end by 6 bases, with 11 bases between. The CDR3 loop spans 12 amino acids. The CDR3 reads CASSPTSFEQYF. In DNA form, the CDR3 reads TGTGCCAGCAGCCCGACTTCTTTCGAGCAGTACTTC.

This clonotype was seen a few times. The V and J genes are TRBV15 and TRBJ2-5; 7 bases match TRBD1. CDR3 size: 14 residues. The germline V gene has CDR1 LNHNV and CDR2 YYDKDF (reference sequence). V shed 5 bases, J shed 3 bases, and the junction held 6 bases outside the gene matches. The chain's CDR3 is CATSLGQREETQYF. CDR3 DNA sequence: TGTGCCACCAGCTTGGGACAGAGGGAAGAGACCCAGTACTTC.

The sample holds a few counts of this clonotype. The rearrangement uses TRBV15 and TRBJ1-2, with D hard to call. The ends were cut back, 0 bases at V and 8 bases at J, with 10 bases in the middle. This CDR3 contains 13 residues. Germline V lookup: CDR1 LNHNV, CDR2 YYDKDF (reference sequence). The DNA of the CDR3 is TGTGCCACCAGCAGAGATGTGACGGGAGGCTACACCTTC. It translates to CATSRDVTGGYTF.

This chain uses TRBV7-2 with TRBJ1-5, with 7 nucleotides matching TRBD1. The CDR3 length is 15 residues. The ends lost 1 base at V and 7 bases at J; junction bases unmatched: 7. CDR1 and CDR2 from the germline V gene are SGHTA and FQGNSA. This CDR3 reads CASSLGGTGAQPQHF. CDR3 DNA sequence: TGTGCCAGCAGCTTAGGGGGAACAGGGGCCCAGCCCCAGCATTTT. The complete variable domain, with remaining parts taken from reference TRBV7-2 and TRBJ1-5, reads GAGVSQSPSNKVTEKGKDVELRCDPISGHTALYWYRQSLGQGLEFLIYFQGNSAPDKSGLPSDRFSAERTGGSVSTLTIQRTQQEDSAVYLCASSLGGTGAQPQHFGDGTRLSIL.

This rearrangement joins TRBV28 to TRBJ2-7, with a tentative D call TRBD2 (6 bases). This CDR3 comprises 16 residues. V lost 3 bases and J 1 base, leaving 16 bases between the germline ends. The germline gives CDR1 MDHEN, CDR2 SYDVKM. The CDR3 DNA follows: TGTGCCAGCAGTTTTGGCCGGGAGCGATCTTCCTACGAGCAGTACTTC. Amino acids: CASSFGRERSSYEQYF.

This clonotype was picked up a small number of times. The chain uses TRBV6-6 and TRBJ1-5, with D tentatively TRBD1 (5 bases). Looked up from germline, CDR1 is MNHNY and CDR2 is SVGAGI (reference sequence). This CDR3 has 18 amino acids. The V gene lost 4 bases and the J gene lost 0 bases, with 19 bases spanning the gap. The CDR3 loop reads CASSFSPRGLYSNQPQHF. The CDR3 DNA is TGTGCCAGCAGTTTTTCGCCTAGGGGACTATATAGCAATCAGCCCCAGCATTTT.

This clonotype came up a few times. V is TRBV11-2 and J is TRBJ2-7; possibly TRBD1 for D (6 bases). Germline V CDR1 and CDR2: SGHAT, FQNNGV. The CDR3 covers 12 residues. V was clipped by 4 bases and J by 6 bases, with 10 bases between them. CDR3 residues: CASSSQGIEQYV. CDR3 sequence (DNA): TGTGCCAGCAGCTCACAGGGAATCGAGCAGTACGTC.

This clonotype was picked up a small number of times. The chain carries TRBV7-2 and TRBJ2-5; 13 bases are shared with TRBD2. J lost 5 bases, V lost 4 bases, and 13 bases had no gene match. Germline CDR1 is SGHTA and CDR2 is FQGNSA. This CDR3 comprises 18 residues. In DNA form, the CDR3 reads TGTGCCAGCAGCTCAGGGCCCGGGACTAGCGGGATCAGGGAGACCCAGTACTTC. Amino acid sequence: CASSSGPGTSGIRETQYF.

The rearrangement joins TRBV20-1 to TRBJ1-1; D is possibly TRBD1 (5 bases). This CDR3 is 15 amino acids long. V lost 0 bases to trimming and J lost 3 bases, with 14 bases between them. Germline loops: CDR1 DFQATT, CDR2 SNEGSKA (reference sequence). CDR3 DNA sequence: TGCAGTGCTAGAGATTCAGGGTCTCGGGACACTGAAGCTTTCTTT. Its protein product is CSARDSGSRDTEAFF.

This clonotype was counted between two and nine times. This chain connects TRBV2 to TRBJ2-7; 10 bases fit TRBD1. The CDR3 length is 13 residues. From germline, CDR1 is SNHLY and CDR2 FYNNEI. V gave up 6 bases and J gave up 4 bases; unmatched junction bases: 3. CDR3 nucleotide sequence: TGTGCCAGCAGAGGGACAGGGGAGTACGAGCAGTACGTC. Its translation is CASRGTGEYEQYV.

This clonotype occurred a few times. V is TRBV7-8 and J is TRBJ2-7; 8 nucleotides match TRBD2. Losses at the gene ends were 3 bases for V and 5 bases for J; bases not matched to a gene: 3. This CDR3 comprises 13 residues. The V gene's germline CDR1 is SGHVS and CDR2 FQNEAQ. The CDR3 loop is CASSFGLANEQYV. The CDR3 DNA is TGTGCCAGCAGCTTCGGACTAGCCAACGAGCAGTACGTC.

The chain joins TRBV7-9 to TRBJ1-2; possibly TRBD1 for D (5 bases). V was shortened by 4 bases and J by 8 bases, with 14 bases between the two germline ends. Germline CDR1 reads SEHNR; CDR2 reads FQNEAQ (reference sequence). CDR3 length: 13 amino acids. This CDR3 reads CASSSGQGRGYTF. For the CDR3, the DNA is TGTGCCAGCAGCTCAGGGCAGGGCCGAGGCTACACCTTC.

As regards this clonotype: Mismatch with germline at one junction end may stem from a read error. The J gene is TRBJ2-1, the V gene TRBV4-1, with D unresolved. In germline, CDR1 is MGHRA, CDR2 YSYEKL. The CDR3 is 12 amino acids. The CDR3 DNA sequence: TGTGCCAGCAGCCAAGATGGCCATGAGCAGTTCTTC. It codes for CASSQDGHEQFF.

V gene TRBV6-6 combines with J gene TRBJ2-7; 13 bases agree with TRBD2. V shed 4 bases and J 6 bases; nucleotides not matched to a gene: 9. The germline V gene encodes CDR1 MNHNY and CDR2 SVGAGI (reference sequence). The CDR3 runs to 16 residues. Here the CDR3 reads CASSSNLRLAGGEQYF. The CDR3 bases are TGTGCCAGCAGTTCAAATTTGAGACTAGCGGGGGGCGAGCAGTACTTC.

The chain is built from TRBV28 and TRBJ2-7, with 7 bases aligning to TRBD1. CDR1 and CDR2 from the germline V gene are MDHEN and SYDVKM. This CDR3 region has 13 residues. Trimming took 7 bases from V and 7 from J; bases not matched to a gene: 10. CDR3 DNA: TGTGCCAGCAATGATGGGACAGTTCGAGAGCAGTACTTC. It yields the protein CASNDGTVREQYF. Using reference TRBV28 and TRBJ2-7 for the parts outside the CDR3, the full variable domain is DVKVTQSSRYLVKRTGEKVFLECVQDMDHENMFWYRQDPGLGLRLIYFSYDVKMKEKGDIPEGYSVSREKKERFSLILESASTNQTSMYLCASNDGTVREQYFGPGTRLTVT.

This clonotype was recorded a few times. V gene TRBV6-2 or TRBV6-3 combines with J gene TRBJ2-3; D is ambiguous. The CDR3 covers 13 residues. V gave up 9 bases and J gave up 1 base, with 11 bases separating them. Germline V gene data show CDR1 as MNHEY and CDR2 as SVGEGT. DNA for the CDR3: TGTGCCAGTCTTTATGGGGGCACAGATACGCAGTATTTT. Residues: CASLYGGTDTQYF.

The table lists this clonotype with a count of one. CDR3 coding DNA: TGCAGCGTTCGAGAGGGAATGACCGGGGAGCTGTTTTTT. Protein product: CSVREGMTGELFF. The chain employs TRBV29-1 and TRBJ2-2; D perhaps matches TRBD2 (5 bases). With 5 bases removed from V and 5 bases from J, the gap between germline ends came to 12 bases. Germline V gene data show CDR1 as SQVTM and CDR2 as ANQGSEA. CDR3 size: 13 residues.

The V gene is TRBV6-6, the J gene TRBJ2-2; the match to TRBD1 covers 10 bases. V dropped 6 bases and J dropped 6; count of bases not matched to a gene: 10. Germline V gene data show CDR1 as MNHNY and CDR2 as SVGAGI (reference sequence). The CDR3 loop spans 16 amino acids. CDR3 region: CASSNGQGVGAGELFF. The DNA for the CDR3 is TGTGCCAGCAGCAACGGACAGGGGGTTGGCGCCGGGGAGCTGTTTTTT.

This clonotype was observed a handful of times. This sequence joins TRBV7-8 and TRBJ1-3; D possibly corresponds to TRBD1 (5 bases). Germline CDR1 reads SGHVS; CDR2 reads FQNEAQ. The CDR3 covers 16 residues. V was pared by 5 bases and J by 0 bases, with 14 bases between. CDR3 amino acids: CASSLTTAYSGNTIYF. CDR3 coding DNA: TGTGCCAGCAGCCTTACGACAGCCTACTCTGGAAACACCATATATTTT.

The sample holds a few counts of this clonotype. This chain joins TRBV5-4 and TRBJ2-1; TRBD2 matches at 8 bases. V was clipped by 3 bases and J by 6 bases; unmatched bases: 8. This CDR3 spans 15 amino acids. In germline, CDR1 is SGHNT, CDR2 YYREEE (reference sequence). Written as DNA, the CDR3 is TGTGCCAGCAGCTACTATACCCGGGGGGGCAATGAGCAGTTCTTC. Protein product: CASSYYTRGGNEQFF.

This clonotype showed up just a few times. The V and J genes are TRBV7-9 and TRBJ2-7; D unclear. The CDR3 runs 15 residues. Germline CDR1 is SEHNR and CDR2 is FQNEAQ (reference sequence). V was trimmed by 2 bases and J by 0 bases, leaving 11 bases between them. Here the CDR3 reads CASSLILSYSYEQYV. DNA of the CDR3: TGTGCCAGCAGCTTAATTCTGTCCTACTCCTACGAGCAGTACGTC.

This clonotype was detected once. The chain uses TRBV28 and TRBJ2-7; D call uncertain. This CDR3 has 11 amino acids. The germline V gene encodes CDR1 MDHEN and CDR2 SYDVKM. CDR3 DNA sequence: TGTGCGCATGGAAGCTCCTACGAGCAGTACTTC. Its protein product is CAHGSSYEQYF.

Only a few counts were recorded for this clonotype. V usage is TRBV7-2 and J usage is TRBJ2-7, with 14 bases fitting TRBD2. The CDR3 runs to 16 residues. Germline V gene data show CDR1 as SGHTA and CDR2 as FQGNSA. The trim removed 4 bases at V and 6 bases at J, leaving 8 bases unmatched. In DNA, the CDR3 is TGTGCCAGCAGCTCTAGGGGGACTAGCGGGAGAGGCGAGCAGTACGTC. The encoded protein is CASSSRGTSGRGEQYV.